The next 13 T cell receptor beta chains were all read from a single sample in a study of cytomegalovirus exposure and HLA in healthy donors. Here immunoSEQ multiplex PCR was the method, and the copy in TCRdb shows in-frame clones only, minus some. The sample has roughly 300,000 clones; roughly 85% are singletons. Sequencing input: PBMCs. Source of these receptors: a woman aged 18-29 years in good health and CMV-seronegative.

CDR3 bases: TGCGCCAGCAGAGAGGAGCCAAGCGGCTACACCTTC. Encoded protein: CASREEPSGYTF. The chain couples TRBV4-1 to TRBJ1-2, with D hard to call. The germline V and J ends were trimmed by 6 bases and 8 bases, with 13 bases remaining between them. The CDR3 extends over 12 amino acids. Germline V gene lookup returns CDR1 MGHRA and CDR2 YSYEKL.

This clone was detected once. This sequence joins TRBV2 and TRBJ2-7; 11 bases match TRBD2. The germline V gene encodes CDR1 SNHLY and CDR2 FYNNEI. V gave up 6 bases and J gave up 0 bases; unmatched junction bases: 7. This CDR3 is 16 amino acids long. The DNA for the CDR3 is TGTGCCAGCAGCGAATCTAGCGGGAGGAGCTCCTACGAGCAGTACTTC. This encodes CASSESSGRSSYEQYF.

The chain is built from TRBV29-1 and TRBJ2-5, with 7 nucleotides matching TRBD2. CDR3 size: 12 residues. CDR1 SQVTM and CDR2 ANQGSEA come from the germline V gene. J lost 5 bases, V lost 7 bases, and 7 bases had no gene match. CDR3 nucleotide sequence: TGCAGCGACGGACGGGAGGTTGAGACCCAGTACTTC. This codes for CSDGREVETQYF.

This chain's CDR3 is CASRLGGADTQYF. As DNA, the CDR3 is TGTGCCAGCCGCCTTGGGGGGGCAGATACGCAGTATTTT. The rearrangement uses TRBV7-9 and TRBJ2-3; 7 bases agree with TRBD2. The length of the CDR3 is 13 residues. J lost 4 bases, V lost 8 bases, and 6 bases had no gene match. CDR1 and CDR2 (germline): SEHNR, FQNEAQ (reference sequence).

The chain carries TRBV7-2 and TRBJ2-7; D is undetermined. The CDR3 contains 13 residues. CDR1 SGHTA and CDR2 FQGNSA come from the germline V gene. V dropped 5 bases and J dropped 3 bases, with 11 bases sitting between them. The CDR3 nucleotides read TGTGCCAGCAGCCTGCTTGAGATCTACGAGCAGTACTTC. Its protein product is CASSLLEIYEQYF.

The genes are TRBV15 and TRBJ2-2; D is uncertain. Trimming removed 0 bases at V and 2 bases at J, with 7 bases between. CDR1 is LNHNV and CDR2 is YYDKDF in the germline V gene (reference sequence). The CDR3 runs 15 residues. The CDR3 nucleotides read TGTGCCACCAGCAGAGACAGGATAAACACCGGGGAGCTGTTTTTT. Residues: CATSRDRINTGELFF.

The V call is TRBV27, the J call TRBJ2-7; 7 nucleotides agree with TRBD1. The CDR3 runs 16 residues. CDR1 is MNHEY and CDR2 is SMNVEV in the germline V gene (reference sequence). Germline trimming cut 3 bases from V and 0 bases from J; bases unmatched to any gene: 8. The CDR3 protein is CASSFYPHRGSYEQYF. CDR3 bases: TGTGCCAGCAGTTTTTATCCTCACAGGGGCTCCTACGAGCAGTACTTC.

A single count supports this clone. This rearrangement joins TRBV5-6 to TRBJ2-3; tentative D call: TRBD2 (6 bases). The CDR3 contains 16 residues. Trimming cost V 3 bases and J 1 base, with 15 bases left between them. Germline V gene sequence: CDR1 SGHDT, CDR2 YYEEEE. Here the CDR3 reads CASSSGGVLRTDTQYF. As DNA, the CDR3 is TGTGCCAGCAGCTCCGGGGGAGTCTTACGCACAGATACGCAGTATTTT.

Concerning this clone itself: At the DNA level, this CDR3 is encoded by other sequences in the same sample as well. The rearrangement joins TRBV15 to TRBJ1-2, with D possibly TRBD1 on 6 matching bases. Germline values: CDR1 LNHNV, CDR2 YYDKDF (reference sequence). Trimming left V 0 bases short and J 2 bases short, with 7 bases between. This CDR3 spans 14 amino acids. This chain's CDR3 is CATSRETGNYGYTF. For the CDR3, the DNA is TGTGCCACCAGCAGAGAAACAGGGAACTATGGCTACACCTTC.

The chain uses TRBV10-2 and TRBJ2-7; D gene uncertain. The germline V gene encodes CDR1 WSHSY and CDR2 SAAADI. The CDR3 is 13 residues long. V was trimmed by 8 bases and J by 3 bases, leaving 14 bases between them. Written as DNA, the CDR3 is TGCGCCAGCGGAGAAACCAGTAACTACGAGCAGTACTTC. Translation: CASGETSNYEQYF.

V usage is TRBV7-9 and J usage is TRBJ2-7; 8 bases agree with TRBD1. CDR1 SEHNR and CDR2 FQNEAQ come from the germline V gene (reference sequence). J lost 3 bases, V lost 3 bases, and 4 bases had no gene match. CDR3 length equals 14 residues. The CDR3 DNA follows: TGTGCCAGCAGCTTCGGACAGGGAGGCTACGAGCAGTACTTC. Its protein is CASSFGQGGYEQYF.

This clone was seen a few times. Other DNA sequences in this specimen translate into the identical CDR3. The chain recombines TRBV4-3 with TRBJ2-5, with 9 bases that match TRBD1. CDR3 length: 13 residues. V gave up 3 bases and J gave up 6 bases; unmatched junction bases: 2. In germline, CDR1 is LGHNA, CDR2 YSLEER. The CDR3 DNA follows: TGCGCCAGCAGCCAGGACAGGGGTCAGACCCAGTACTTC. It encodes CASSQDRGQTQYF.

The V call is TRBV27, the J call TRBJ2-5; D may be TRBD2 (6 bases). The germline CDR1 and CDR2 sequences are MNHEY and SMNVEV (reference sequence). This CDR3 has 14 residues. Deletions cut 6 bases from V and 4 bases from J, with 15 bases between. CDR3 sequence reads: CASSPRREGETQYF. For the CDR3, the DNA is TGTGCCAGCAGCCCTAGGAGGGAAGGAGAGACCCAGTACTTC.